This T cell receptor (beta chain) originates from a study of Graves' ophthalmopathy and Graves' hyperthyroidism. At least ten counts were recorded for this clonotype. RNA transcripts provided the template for amplifying TCR beta CDR3 regions. An opening RT-PCR round employed HTBI primers and preceded a second-round multiplex PCR. TCRdb fed the multiplex PCR reads into MiXCR, producing one record per CDR3 protein. The top ten clones hold 44% of a sample with about 700,000 distinct CDR3 sequences, around 40% of them seen once. Germline V gene lookup returns CDR1 LGHDT and CDR2 YNNKEL (reference sequence). The J segment lost 6 bases and the V segment lost 5 bases, leaving 1 base of the junction unmatched. The CDR3 loop spans 12 amino acids.

Sequencing was carried out using peripheral blood. This receptor was obtained from an adult man with Graves' ophthalmopathy. The J gene is TRBJ2-5, the V gene TRBV3-1, with 9 bases that match TRBD1. The CDR3 reads CASSGTGKTQYF. CDR3 coding DNA: TGTGCCAGCAGCGGGACAGGGAAGACCCAGTACTTC.